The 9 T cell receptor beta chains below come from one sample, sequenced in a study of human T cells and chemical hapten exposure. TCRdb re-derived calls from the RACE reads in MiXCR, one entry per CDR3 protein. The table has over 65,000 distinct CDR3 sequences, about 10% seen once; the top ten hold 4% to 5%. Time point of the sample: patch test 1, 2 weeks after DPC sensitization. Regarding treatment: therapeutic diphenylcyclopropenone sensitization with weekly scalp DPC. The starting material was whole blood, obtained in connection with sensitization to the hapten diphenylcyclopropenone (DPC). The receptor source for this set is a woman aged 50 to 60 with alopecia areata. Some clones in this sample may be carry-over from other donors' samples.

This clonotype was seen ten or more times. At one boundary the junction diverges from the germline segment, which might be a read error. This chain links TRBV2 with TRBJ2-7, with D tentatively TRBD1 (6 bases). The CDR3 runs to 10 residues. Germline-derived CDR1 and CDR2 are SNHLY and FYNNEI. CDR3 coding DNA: TGTGCCAGCAGGGGGGACATCGTAAGTTTC. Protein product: CASRGDIVSF.

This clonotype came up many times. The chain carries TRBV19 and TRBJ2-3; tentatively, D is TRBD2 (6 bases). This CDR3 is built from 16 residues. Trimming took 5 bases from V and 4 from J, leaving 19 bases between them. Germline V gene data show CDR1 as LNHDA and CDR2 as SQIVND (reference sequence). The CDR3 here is CASSLSGPVAADTQYF. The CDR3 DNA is TGTGCCAGTAGTCTAAGCGGGCCCGTGGCGGCAGATACGCAGTATTTT.

The CDR3 loop is CAISEAQGLEQYF. The DNA of the CDR3 is TGTGCCATCAGTGAGGCCCAGGGCCTCGAGCAGTACTTC. The V gene is TRBV10-3, the J gene TRBJ2-7; perhaps TRBD1 as D (5 bases). The CDR3 has 13 amino acids. Trimming pared 2 bases from V and 6 bases from J, leaving 11 bases between. Germline CDR1 reads ENHRY; CDR2 reads SYGVKD.

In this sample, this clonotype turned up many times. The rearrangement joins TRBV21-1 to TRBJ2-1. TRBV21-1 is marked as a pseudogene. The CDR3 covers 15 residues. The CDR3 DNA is TGTGCCAGCAACACGACTAGAAGTTCCTACAATGAGCAGTTCTTC. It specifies CASNTTRSSYNEQFF.

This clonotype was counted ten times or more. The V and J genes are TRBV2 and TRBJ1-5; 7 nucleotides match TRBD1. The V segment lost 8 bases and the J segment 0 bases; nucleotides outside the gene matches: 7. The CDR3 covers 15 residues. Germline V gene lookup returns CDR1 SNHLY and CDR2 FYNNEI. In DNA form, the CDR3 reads TGTGCCAGCCGACAGGGAGGGAATAGCAATCAGCCCCAGCATTTT. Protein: CASRQGGNSNQPQHF. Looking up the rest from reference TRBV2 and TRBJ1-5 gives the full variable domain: EPEVTQTPSHQVTQMGQEVILRCVPISNHLYFYWYRQILGQKVEFLVSFYNNEISEKSEIFDDQFSVERPDGSNFTLKIRSTKLEDSAMYFCASRQGGNSNQPQHFGDGTRLSIL.

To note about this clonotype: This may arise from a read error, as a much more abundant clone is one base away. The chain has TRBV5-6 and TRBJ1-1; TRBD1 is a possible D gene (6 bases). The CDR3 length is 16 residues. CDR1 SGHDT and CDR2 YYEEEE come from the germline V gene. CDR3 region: CASSPLGAALNTEAYF. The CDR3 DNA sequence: TGTGCCAGCAGCCCCCTGGGGGCAGCACTGAACACTGAAGCTTACTTT.

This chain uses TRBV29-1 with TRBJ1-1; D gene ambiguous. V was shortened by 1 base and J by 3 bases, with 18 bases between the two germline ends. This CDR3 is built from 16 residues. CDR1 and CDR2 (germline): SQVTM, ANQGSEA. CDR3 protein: CSVEAATPTRDTEAFF. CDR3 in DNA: TGCAGCGTTGAAGCGGCCACCCCAACCCGGGACACTGAAGCTTTCTTT. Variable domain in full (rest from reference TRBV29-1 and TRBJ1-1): SAVISQKPSRDICQRGTSLTIQCQVDSQVTMMFWYRQQPGQSLTLIATANQGSEATYESGFVIDKFPISRPNLTFSTLTVSNMSPEDSSIYLCSVEAATPTRDTEAFFGQGTRLTVV.

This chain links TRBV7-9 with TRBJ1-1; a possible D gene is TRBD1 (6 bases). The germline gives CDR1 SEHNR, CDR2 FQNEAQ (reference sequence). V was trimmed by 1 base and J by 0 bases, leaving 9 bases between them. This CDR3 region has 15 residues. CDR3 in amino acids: CASSLGQVMNTEAFF. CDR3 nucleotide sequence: TGTGCCAGCAGCTTAGGACAGGTCATGAACACTGAAGCTTTCTTT. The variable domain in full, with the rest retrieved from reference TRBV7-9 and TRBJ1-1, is DTGVSQNPRHKITKRGQNVTFRCDPISEHNRLYWYRQTLGQGPEFLTYFQNEAQLEKSRLLSDRFSAERPKGSFSTLEIQRTEQGDSAMYLCASSLGQVMNTEAFFGQGTRLTVV.

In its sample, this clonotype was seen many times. The CDR3 DNA sequence: TGTGCCAGTAGGCCCAGGACAGGGGGGGATCAGCCCCAGCATTTT. This gives the protein CASRPRTGGDQPQHF. The chain couples TRBV19 to TRBJ1-5; TRBD1 matches at 10 bases. Looked up from germline, CDR1 is LNHDA and CDR2 is SQIVND (reference sequence). The V segment lost 6 bases and the J segment 5 bases; nucleotides outside the gene matches: 7. The length of the CDR3 is 15 residues.